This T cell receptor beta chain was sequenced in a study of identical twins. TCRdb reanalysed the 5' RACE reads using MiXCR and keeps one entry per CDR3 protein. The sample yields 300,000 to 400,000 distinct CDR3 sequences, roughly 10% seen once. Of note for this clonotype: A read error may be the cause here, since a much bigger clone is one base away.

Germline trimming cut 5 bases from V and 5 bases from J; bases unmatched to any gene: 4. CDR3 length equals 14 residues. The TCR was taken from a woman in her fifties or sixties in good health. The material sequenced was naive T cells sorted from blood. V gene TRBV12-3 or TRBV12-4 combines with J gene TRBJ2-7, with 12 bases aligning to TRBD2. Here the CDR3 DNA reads TGTGCCAGCAGTCCGACTAGCGGGAGCCACGAGCAGTACTTC. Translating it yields CASSPTSGSHEQYF.